The source of this T cell receptor beta chain is a study of cytomegalovirus exposure and HLA in healthy donors. The PCR made use of 60 Vbeta and 13 Jbeta primers. In the original analysis: In a later analysis, the count reached 80 million or so unique TCR beta chains, with about 12 million shared. Clones were read by immunoSEQ multiplex PCR, and TCRdb kept only the in-frame ones, dropping some. From that table come the V and J calls and clone size; the DNA was used to work out D and trimming. The table shows fewer than 250,000 clones, with 70% to 90% occurring only once. A single count supports this clone. The CDR3 consists of 17 residues. Per the germline V gene, CDR1 is SEHNR and CDR2 is FQNEAQ (reference sequence). The V end lost 4 bases, the J end lost 1 base, and 18 bases lay between the germline ends.

The chain is built from TRBV7-9 and TRBJ2-3; TRBD2 is a possible D gene (6 bases). This sequence originates from a human donor in good health. Sample: PBMCs. The CDR3 nucleotides read TGTGCCAGCAGCTCACCTTATGCGGGAAGGGGCACAGATACGCAGTATTTT. Its translation is CASSSPYAGRGTDTQYF.